This T cell receptor (beta chain) emerged from a study of CD8 T cells in ankylosing spondylitis. Quantitative molecular-barcoded 5'-RACE generated the TCR beta libraries. TCRdb re-called the 5' RACE reads through MiXCR, storing one row per CDR3 protein. The sample holds hundreds of thousands of distinct CDR3 sequences, approximately 12% seen once. The study, taken as a whole, reports: Among TCR beta sequences, a motif of under ten highly homologous variants appeared characteristic of ankylosing spondylitis blood. Significant enrichment of disease-linked clones was reportedly seen in matched ankylosing spondylitis synovial fluid. Clones linked to the disease showed a CD8+ phenotype. They occurred at relatively low frequencies in peripheral blood.

CDR1 and CDR2 (germline): DFQATT, SNEGSKA (reference sequence). V dropped 1 base and J dropped 4; count of bases not matched to a gene: 2. CDR3 size: 14 residues. There are many counts of this clonotype. The antigen is undetermined. The source of this sequence is a male donor with ankylosing spondylitis. Sequencing input: blood, either unsorted or a sorted T cell fraction (not recorded which). This chain connects TRBV20-1 to TRBJ2-3; the match to TRBD2 covers 10 bases. The CDR3 is CSARASGSSDTQYF. As DNA, the CDR3 is TGCAGTGCTAGAGCTAGCGGGAGTTCAGATACGCAGTATTTT.